The present T cell receptor beta chain was sequenced within a study of T cell changes during pregnancy in multiple sclerosis. The assay was immunoSEQ multiplex PCR, and TCRdb's table has in-frame clones only and misses some. The sample carries over 30,000 clones, approximately 92% recorded once. Germline V lookup: CDR1 SGHRS, CDR2 YFSETQ. The CDR3 has 17 amino acids. Between the trimmed V and J ends, which lost 4 bases and 0 bases, there was a span of 19 bases. The source of this sequence is a female donor with multiple sclerosis, enrolled in a pregnancy study. The sequenced material came from PBMCs (not recorded whether the cells were cultured). The chain recombines TRBV5-1 with TRBJ1-1; a possible D gene is TRBD1 (5 bases). The CDR3 DNA follows: TGCGCCAGCAGCCCCGTCACCGACAGCCGCATGAACACTGAAGCTTTCTTT. This encodes CASSPVTDSRMNTEAFF.